This T cell receptor (beta chain) was identified during a study of T cell responses to AZD1222 COVID-19 vaccine. The V gene's germline CDR1 is LNHDA and CDR2 SQIVND (reference sequence). V was pared by 9 bases and J by 7 bases, with 21 bases between. This CDR3 comprises 15 residues. Clones were sequenced by immunoSEQ multiplex PCR, and TCRdb holds only the in-frame ones, with some missing. Of nearly 110,000 clones in the sample, 70% to 90% were seen once. Note on this clone: Its cognate antigen is unknown.

Study-wide findings and caveats: Seropositive at baseline were only 5 to 7 AZD1222 recipients. Among the donors, most were white British and more were female, and clonal diversity was possibly underestimated. Repertoire sampling was restricted to post-peak T cell response timepoints. Among spike-specific TCRs, nearly half reportedly target unmutated variant regions.

The TCR sequence derives from an adult who received the AZD1222 COVID-19 vaccine. The chain carries TRBV19 and TRBJ2-2, with TRBD1 as a possible D gene (6 bases). Sequences were derived from peripheral blood, sampled 28 days after the second AZD1222 dose. CDR3 bases: TGTGCCAGCGCTCTTCGAACAGGGCTGGGCGGGGAGCTGTTTTTT. This sequence encodes CASALRTGLGGELFF.